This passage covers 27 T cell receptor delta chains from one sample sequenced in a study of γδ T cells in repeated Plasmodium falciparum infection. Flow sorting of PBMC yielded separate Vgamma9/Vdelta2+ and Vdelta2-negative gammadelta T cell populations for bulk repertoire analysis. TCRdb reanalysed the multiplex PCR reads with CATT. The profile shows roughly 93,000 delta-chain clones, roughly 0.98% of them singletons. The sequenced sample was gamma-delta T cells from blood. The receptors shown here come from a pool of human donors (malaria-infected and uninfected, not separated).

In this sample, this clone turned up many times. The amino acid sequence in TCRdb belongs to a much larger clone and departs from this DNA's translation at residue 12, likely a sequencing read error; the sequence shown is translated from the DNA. This CDR3 is CACDTLGELRSGALTAQLFF. CDR3 nucleotides: TGTGCCTGTGACACTCTGGGGGAACTCCGCTCGGGCGCTTTGACAGCACAACTCTTCTTT. The rearrangement links TRDV2 to TRDJ2; 8 bases align to TRDD3. TCRdb gives no J gene; it was assigned here by matching the DNA to germline. The CDR3 totals 20 residues. Trimming took 1 base from V and 0 from J; bases not matched to a gene: 15. Germline V lookup: CDR1 GEAIGNYY, CDR2 EKD.

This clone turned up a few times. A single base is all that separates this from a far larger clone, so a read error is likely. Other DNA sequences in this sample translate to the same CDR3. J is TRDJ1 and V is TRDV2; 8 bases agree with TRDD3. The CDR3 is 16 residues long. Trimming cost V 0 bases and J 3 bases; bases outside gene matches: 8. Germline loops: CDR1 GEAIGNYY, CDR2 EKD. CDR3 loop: CACDTLGDEEADKLIF. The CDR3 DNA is TGTGCCTGTGACACCCTGGGGGACGAGGAAGCCGATAAACTCATCTTT.

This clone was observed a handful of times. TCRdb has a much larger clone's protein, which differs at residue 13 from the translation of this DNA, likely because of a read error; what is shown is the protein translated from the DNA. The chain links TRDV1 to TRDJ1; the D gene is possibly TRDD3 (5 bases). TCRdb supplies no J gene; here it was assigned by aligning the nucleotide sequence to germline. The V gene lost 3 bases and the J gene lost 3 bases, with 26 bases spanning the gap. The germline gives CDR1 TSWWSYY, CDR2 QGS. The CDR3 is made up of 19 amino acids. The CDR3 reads CALGEPPGVIPQCADKLIF. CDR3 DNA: TGTGCTCTTGGGGAGCCGCCGGGGGTTATCCCCCAGTGCGCCGATAAACTCATCTTT.

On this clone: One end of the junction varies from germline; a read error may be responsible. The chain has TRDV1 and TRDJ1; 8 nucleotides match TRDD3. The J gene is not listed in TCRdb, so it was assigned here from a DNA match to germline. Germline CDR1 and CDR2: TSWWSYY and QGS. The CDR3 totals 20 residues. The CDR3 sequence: CSGEHRMRLGALLLLDKLIF. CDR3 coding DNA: TGCTCTGGGGAACACCGCATGCGACTGGGGGCTCTCCTTCTCTTGGATAAACTCATCTTT.

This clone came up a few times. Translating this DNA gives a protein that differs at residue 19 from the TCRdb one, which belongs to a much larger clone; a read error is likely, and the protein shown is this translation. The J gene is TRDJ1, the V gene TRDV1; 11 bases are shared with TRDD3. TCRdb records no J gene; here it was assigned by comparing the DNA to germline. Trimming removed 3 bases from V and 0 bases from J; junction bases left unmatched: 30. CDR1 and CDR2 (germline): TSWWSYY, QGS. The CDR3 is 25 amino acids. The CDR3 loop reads CALGEFGRGLRSTGGYYPHTDKLIF. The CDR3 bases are TGTGCTCTTGGGGAGTTCGGGCGCGGCCTACGAAGTACTGGGGGATATTACCCGCACACCGATAAACTCATCTTT.

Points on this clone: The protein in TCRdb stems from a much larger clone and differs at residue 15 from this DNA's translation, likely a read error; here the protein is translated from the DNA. The CDR3 nucleotides read TGTGCCTGTGACGCCCTTCCTGCACTGGGGGACCGACTAAAACCAGATTACACCGATAAACTCATCTTT. It translates to CACDALPALGDRLKPDYTDKLIF. The chain recombines TRDV2 with TRDJ1, with TRDD3 matching over 9 bases. Germline matching of the DNA provided the J gene here, since TCRdb leaves it blank. Germline V gene sequence: CDR1 GEAIGNYY, CDR2 EKD. V was pared by 3 bases and J by 0 bases, with 28 bases of the junction left unmatched. This CDR3 is built from 23 residues.

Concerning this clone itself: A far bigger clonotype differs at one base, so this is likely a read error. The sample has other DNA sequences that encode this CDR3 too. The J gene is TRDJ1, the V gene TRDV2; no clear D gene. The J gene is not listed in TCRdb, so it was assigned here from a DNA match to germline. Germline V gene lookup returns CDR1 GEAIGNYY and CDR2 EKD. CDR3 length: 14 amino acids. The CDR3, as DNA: TGTGCCTGTGACACCGTAATGTACACCGACAAACTCATCTTT. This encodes CACDTVMYTDKLIF.

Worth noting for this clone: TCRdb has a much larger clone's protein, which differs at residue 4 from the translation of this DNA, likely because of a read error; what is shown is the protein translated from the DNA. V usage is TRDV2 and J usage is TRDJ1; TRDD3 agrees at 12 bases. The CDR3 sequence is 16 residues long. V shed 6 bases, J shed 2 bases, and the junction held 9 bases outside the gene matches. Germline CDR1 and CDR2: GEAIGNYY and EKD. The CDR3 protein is CACNPLLGDTTDKLIF. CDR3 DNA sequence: TGTGCCTGTAACCCATTACTGGGGGATACTACCGATAAACTCATCTTT.

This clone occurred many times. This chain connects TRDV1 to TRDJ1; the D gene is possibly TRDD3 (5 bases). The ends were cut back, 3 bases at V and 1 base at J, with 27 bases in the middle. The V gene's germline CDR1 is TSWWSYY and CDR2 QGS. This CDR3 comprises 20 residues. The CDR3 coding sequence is TGTGCTCTTGGGGACTCAACAGGATCCGTTAGGGGAGACCCCACCGATAAACTCATCTTT. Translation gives CALGDSTGSVRGDPTDKLIF.

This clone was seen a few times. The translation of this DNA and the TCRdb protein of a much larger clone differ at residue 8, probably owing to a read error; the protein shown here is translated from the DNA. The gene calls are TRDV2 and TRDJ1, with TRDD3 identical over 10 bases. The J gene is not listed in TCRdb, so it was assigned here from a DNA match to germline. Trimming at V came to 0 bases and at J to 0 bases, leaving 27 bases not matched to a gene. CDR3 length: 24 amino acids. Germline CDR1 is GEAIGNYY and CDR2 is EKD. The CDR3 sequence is CACDTVRSSPSPNWGMGYTDKLIF. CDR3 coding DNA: TGTGCCTGTGACACCGTTCGTTCCTCCCCTAGCCCAAACTGGGGGATGGGGTACACCGATAAACTCATCTTT.

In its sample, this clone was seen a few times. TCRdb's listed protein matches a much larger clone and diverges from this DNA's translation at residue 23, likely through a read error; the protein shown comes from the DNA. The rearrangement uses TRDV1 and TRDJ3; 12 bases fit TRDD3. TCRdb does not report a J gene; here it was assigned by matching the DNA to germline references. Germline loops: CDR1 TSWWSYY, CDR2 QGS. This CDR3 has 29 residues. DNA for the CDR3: TGTGCTCTTGGGGAAAATCCTACCCTCCCTTGGGTGCGTCTTACTGGGGGATACCCACCGACCTGGGGCACCCGACAGATGTTTTTC. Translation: CALGENPTLPWVRLTGGYPPTWGTRQMFF.

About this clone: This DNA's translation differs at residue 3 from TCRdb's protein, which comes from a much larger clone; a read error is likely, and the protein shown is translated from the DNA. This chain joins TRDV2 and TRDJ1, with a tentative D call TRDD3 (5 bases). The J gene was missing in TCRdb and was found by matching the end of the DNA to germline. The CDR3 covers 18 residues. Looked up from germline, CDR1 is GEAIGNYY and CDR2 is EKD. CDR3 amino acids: CAYDSLYSEGIYTDKLIF. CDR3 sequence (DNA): TGTGCCTATGACTCCTTGTATTCCGAAGGGATTTACACCGATAAACTCATCTTT.

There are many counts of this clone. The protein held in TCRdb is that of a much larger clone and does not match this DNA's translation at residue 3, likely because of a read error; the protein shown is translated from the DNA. Here the CDR3 DNA reads TGTGCCCGTGACACCGTTGTACCTGGGGGATCCATCACCGATAAACTCATCTTT. It codes for CARDTVVPGGSITDKLIF. The genes are TRDV2 and TRDJ1; TRDD3 agrees at 9 bases. The J gene, missing from TCRdb, was assigned here through DNA to germline matching. The CDR3 spans 18 residues. Germline assignment: CDR1 GEAIGNYY and CDR2 EKD.

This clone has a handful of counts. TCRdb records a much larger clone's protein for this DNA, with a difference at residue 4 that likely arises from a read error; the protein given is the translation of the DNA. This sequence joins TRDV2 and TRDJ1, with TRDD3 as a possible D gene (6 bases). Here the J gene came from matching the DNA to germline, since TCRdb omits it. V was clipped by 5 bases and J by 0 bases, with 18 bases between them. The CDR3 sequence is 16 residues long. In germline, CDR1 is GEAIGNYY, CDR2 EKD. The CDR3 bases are TGTGCCTGTGCCTCAACGGGGGGGACGTACACCGATAAACTCATCTTT. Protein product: CACASTGGTYTDKLIF.

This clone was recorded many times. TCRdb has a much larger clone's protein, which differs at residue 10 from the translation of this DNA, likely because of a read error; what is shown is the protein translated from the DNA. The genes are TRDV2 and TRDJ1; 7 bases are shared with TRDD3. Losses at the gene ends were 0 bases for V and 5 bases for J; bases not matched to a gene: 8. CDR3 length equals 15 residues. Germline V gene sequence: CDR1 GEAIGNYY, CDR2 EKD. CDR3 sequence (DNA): TGTGCCTGTGACACCGTGGGGGGATCTGAAGATAAACTCATCTTT. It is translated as CACDTVGGSEDKLIF.

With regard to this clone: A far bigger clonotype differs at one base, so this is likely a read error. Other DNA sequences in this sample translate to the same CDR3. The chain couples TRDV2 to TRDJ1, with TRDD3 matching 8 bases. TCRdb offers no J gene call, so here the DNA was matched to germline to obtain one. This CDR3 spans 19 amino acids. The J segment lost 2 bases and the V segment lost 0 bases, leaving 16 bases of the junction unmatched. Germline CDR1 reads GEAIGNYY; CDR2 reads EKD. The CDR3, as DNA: TGTGCCTGTGACACCGTCGGGGGATATAGTGTGGGCATAACCGATAAACTCATCTTT. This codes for CACDTVGGYSVGITDKLIF.

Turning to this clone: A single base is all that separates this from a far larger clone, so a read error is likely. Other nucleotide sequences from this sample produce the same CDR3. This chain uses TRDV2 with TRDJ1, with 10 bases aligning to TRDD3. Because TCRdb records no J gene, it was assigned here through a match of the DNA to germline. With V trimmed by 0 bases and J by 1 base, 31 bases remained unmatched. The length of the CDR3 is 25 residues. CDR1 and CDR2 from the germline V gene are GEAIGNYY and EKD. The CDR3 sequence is CACDTGVITFPLPLRGIRTTDKLIF. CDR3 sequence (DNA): TGTGCCTGTGACACCGGGGTTATTACCTTCCCCTTACCCTTGAGGGGGATACGAACCACCGATAAACTCATCTTT.

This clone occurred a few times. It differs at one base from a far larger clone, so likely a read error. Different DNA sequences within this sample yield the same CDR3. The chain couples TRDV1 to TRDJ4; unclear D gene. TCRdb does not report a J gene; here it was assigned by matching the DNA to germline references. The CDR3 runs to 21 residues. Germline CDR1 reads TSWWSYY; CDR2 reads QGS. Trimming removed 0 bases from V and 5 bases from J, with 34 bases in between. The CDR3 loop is CALGELIGTNERSPNKLPLIF. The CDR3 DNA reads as TGTGCTCTTGGGGAACTCATTGGAACTAACGAACGATCGCCAAACAAGCTGCCCCTGATCTTT.

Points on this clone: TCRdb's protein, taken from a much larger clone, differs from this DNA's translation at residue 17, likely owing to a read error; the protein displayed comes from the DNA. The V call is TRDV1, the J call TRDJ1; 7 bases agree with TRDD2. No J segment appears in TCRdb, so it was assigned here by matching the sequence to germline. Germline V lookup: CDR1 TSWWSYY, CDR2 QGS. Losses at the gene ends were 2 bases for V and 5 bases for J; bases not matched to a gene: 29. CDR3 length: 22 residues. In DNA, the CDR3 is TGTGCTCTTGGGGAAACCTTTGATTCCGTTCCTACAGGTGGGGACCACAAGGATAAACTCATCTTT. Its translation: CALGETFDSVPTGGDHKDKLIF.

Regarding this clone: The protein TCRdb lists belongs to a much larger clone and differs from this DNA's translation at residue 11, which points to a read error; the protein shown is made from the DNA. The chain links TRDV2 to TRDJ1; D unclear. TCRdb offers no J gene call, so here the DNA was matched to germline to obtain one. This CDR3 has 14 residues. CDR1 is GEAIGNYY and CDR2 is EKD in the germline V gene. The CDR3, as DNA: TGTGCCTGTGACTCGATGGGCCCTGTCGATAGACTCATCTTT. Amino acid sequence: CACDSMGPVDRLIF.

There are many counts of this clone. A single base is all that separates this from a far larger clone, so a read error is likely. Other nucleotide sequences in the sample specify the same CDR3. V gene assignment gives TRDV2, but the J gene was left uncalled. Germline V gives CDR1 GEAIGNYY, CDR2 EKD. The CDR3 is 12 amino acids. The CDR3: CACDTGRSALIF. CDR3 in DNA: TGTGCCTGCGACACCGGACGTTCGGCTCTCATCTTT.

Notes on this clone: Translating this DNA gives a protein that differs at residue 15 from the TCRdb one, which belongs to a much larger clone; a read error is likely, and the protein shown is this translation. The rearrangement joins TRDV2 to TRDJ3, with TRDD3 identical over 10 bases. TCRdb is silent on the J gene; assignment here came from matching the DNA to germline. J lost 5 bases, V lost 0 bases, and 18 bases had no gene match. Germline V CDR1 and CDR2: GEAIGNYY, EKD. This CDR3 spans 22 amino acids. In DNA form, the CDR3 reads TGTGCCTGTGACACCGGACAGTACTGGGGGATGTTCGCTTCCCGGGACACCCGACAGATGTTTTTC. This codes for CACDTGQYWGMFASRDTRQMFF.

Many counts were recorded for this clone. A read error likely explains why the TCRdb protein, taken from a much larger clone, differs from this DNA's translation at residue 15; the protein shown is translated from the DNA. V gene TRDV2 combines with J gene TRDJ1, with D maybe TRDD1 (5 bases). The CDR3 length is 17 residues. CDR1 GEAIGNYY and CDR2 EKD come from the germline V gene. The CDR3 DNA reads TGTGCCTGTGACGAAATTAATCCCCAACTCCACACCGATAAACCCATCTTT. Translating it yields CACDEINPQLHTDKPIF.

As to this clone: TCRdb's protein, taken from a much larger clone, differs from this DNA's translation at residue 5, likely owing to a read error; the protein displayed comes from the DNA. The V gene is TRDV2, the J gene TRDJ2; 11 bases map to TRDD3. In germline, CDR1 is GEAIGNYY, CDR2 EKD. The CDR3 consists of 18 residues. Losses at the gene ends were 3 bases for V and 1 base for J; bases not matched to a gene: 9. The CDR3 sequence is CACDAKWGIRGLTAQLFF. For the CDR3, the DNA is TGTGCCTGTGACGCGAAGTGGGGGATACGGGGTTTGACAGCACAACTCTTCTTT.

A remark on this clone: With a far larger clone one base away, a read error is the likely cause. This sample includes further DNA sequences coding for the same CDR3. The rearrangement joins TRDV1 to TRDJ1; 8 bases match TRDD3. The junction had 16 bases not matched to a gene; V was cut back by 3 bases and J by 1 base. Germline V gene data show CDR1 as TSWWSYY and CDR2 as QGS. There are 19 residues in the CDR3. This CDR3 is CALGDPNDAGGPGTDKLIF. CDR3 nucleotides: TGTGCTCTTGGGGATCCAAATGACGCTGGGGGACCAGGCACCGATAAACTCATCTTT.

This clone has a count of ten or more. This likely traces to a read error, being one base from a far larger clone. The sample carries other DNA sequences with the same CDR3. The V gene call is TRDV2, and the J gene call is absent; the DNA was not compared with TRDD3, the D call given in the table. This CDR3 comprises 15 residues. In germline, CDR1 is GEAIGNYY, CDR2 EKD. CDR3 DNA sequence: TGTGCCTGTGACACCCTTAGGGGAGACCTGGCACAGCTCTTCTTT. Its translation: CACDTLRGDLAQLFF.

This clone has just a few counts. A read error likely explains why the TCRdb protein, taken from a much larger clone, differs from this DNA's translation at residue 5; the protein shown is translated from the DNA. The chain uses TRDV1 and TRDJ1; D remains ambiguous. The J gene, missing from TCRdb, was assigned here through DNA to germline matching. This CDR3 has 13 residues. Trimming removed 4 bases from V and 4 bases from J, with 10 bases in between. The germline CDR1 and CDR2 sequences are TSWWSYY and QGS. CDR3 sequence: CALGVSLGDKLIF. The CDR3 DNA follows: TGTGCTCTTGGGGTGTCTCTCGGCGATAAACTCATCTTT.